This entry concerns a single TCR beta chain. Alongside a J-beta primer mix, a sample-barcoded 5' primer served in a second PCR lasting 7 to 11 cycles. In TCRdb, the 5' RACE reads were re-called with MiXCR into one record per CDR3 protein. The sample has around 2 million distinct CDR3 sequences, around 40% seen once. This entry belongs to a study of blood T cells in healthy people across ages. In the study overall: For every two T cells, template switching captured about one barcoded beta molecule.

The specimen sequenced was blood. This receptor was obtained from a human donor in good health.

The CDR3 protein is CASSEAGIQNNEQFF. The CDR3 region has the DNA TGTGCCAGCAGTGAAGCCGGGATCCAAAACAATGAGCAGTTCTTC. The rearrangement links TRBV2 to TRBJ2-1, with D tentatively TRBD2 (5 bases). This CDR3 comprises 15 residues. Germline V gives CDR1 SNHLY, CDR2 FYNNEI. The V end was cut by 0 bases, the J end by 5 bases, with 11 bases between. Full variable domain (missing parts from reference TRBV2 and TRBJ2-1): EPEVTQTPSHQVTQMGQEVILRCVPISNHLYFYWYRQILGQKVEFLVSFYNNEISEKSEIFDDQFSVERPDGSNFTLKIRSTKLEDSAMYFCASSEAGIQNNEQFFGPGTRLTVL.